These 14 T cell receptor beta chains were all obtained from the same sample, sequenced in a study of human T cells and chemical hapten exposure (dated by TCRdb to 2020 to 2023). Library creation used RACE. The sequencer was a NextSeq 500. The public reads were reprocessed in TCRdb via fastp at Q25 and MiXCR, keeping in-frame beta chains. Rows matching on CDR3 protein sequence are summarized as one entry with the most common DNA and genes. Recorded for this sample are tens of thousands of distinct CDR3 sequences; nearly 10% of them occurred a single time. Clones ranked in the top ten supply 3% to 4.5% of the sample. Sample time point, as interpreted from the label and publication: pre-sensitization, week 0. In light of the paper, this sample's treatment or condition label describes: therapeutic diphenylcyclopropenone sensitization with weekly scalp DPC. Source: whole blood, taken in connection with sensitization to the hapten diphenylcyclopropenone (DPC). These receptor sequences come from a woman aged 40 to 55 with alopecia areata. Some clones in this sample may be carry-over from other donors' samples.

This clonotype occurred once. The chain joins TRBV15 to TRBJ2-1; D gene uncertain. V lost 8 bases and J lost 6, with 11 bases in between. Germline CDR1 and CDR2: LNHNV and YYDKDF (reference sequence). The CDR3 covers 12 residues. CDR3: CATRTSANEQFF. The CDR3 nucleotides read TGTGCCACCCGCACAAGCGCCAATGAGCAGTTCTTC.

The J gene is TRBJ2-5, the V gene TRBV2, with 8 positions matching TRBD2. V gave up 6 bases and J gave up 5 bases; unmatched junction bases: 11. The CDR3 loop spans 15 amino acids. Germline-derived CDR1 and CDR2 are SNHLY and FYNNEI. The DNA of the CDR3 is TGTGCCAGCAGGAAGGATGTCGGGGGGGCGGAGACCCAGTACTTC. Translation gives CASRKDVGGAETQYF.

This sequence joins TRBV19 and TRBJ1-5, with D perhaps matching TRBD1 (6 bases). The germline V and J ends were trimmed by 5 bases and 7 bases, with 15 bases remaining between them. The CDR3 contains 14 residues. CDR1 is LNHDA and CDR2 is SQIVND in the germline V gene (reference sequence). CDR3 region: CASSVRDTGQPQHF. The DNA for the CDR3 is TGTGCCAGTAGTGTACGGGACACGGGCCAGCCCCAGCATTTT. The whole variable domain, remainder taken from reference TRBV19 and TRBJ1-5, is DGGITQSPKYLFRKEGQNVTLSCEQNLNHDAMYWYRQDPGQGLRLIYYSQIVNDFQKGDIAEGYSVSREKKESFPLTVTSAQKNPTAFYLCASSVRDTGQPQHFGDGTRLSIL.

The chain links TRBV6-5 to TRBJ2-3; 11 bases map to TRBD1. Germline lookup yields CDR1 MNHEY and CDR2 SVGAGI. V dropped 2 bases and J dropped 4; count of bases not matched to a gene: 2. The CDR3 is made up of 15 amino acids. CDR3 sequence (DNA): TGTGCCAGCAGTTACAGGACAGGGGGCCCAGATACGCAGTATTTT. Its protein is CASSYRTGGPDTQYF.

This clonotype came up many times. Written as DNA, the CDR3 is TGTGCCAGCAGCCCCCACTACGAGCAGTACTTC. It encodes CASSPHYEQYF. The rearrangement joins TRBV7-9 to TRBJ2-7; D gene ambiguous. This CDR3 has 11 amino acids. Trimming removed 5 bases from V and 3 bases from J, with 5 bases in between. Per germline, CDR1 SEHNR and CDR2 FQNEAQ (reference sequence).

This clonotype showed up many times. V usage is TRBV5-1 and J usage is TRBJ1-1; 10 nucleotides match TRBD1. This CDR3 contains 17 residues. Germline assignment: CDR1 SGHRS and CDR2 YFSETQ. V dropped 0 bases and J dropped 5; count of bases not matched to a gene: 10. The CDR3 nucleotides are TGCGCCAGCAGCTTGGGGGGACAGGGGACACAAACAACTGAAGCTTTCTTT. This translates into CASSLGGQGTQTTEAFF.

This clonotype turned up a few times. This chain connects TRBV6-5 to TRBJ2-7, with D possibly TRBD1 on 6 matching bases. Looked up from germline, CDR1 is MNHEY and CDR2 is SVGAGI. V lost 5 bases and J lost 7, with 30 bases in between. The CDR3 covers 18 residues. CDR3 DNA sequence: TGTGCCAGCAGTAATCCCTTCTCCGGACAGATAAACCCTCGAGAGCAGTACTTC. The encoded protein is CASSNPFSGQINPREQYF.

The chain links TRBV5-4 to TRBJ2-7; possibly TRBD1 for D (6 bases). Trimming removed 2 bases at V and 7 bases at J, with 16 bases between. The CDR3 extends over 14 amino acids. In germline, CDR1 is SGHNT, CDR2 YYREEE (reference sequence). This CDR3 reads CASSLVGTLDEQYF. CDR3 sequence (DNA): TGTGCCAGCAGCTTAGTCGGGACACTGGATGAGCAGTACTTC.

In this sample, this clonotype turned up many times. This rearrangement joins TRBV20-1 to TRBJ1-2; D gene uncertain. Germline lookup yields CDR1 DFQATT and CDR2 SNEGSKA (reference sequence). The CDR3 contains 15 residues. V dropped 6 bases and J dropped 2 bases, with 19 bases sitting between them. CDR3 in amino acids: CSASGVVNINYGYTF. For the CDR3, the DNA is TGCAGTGCCAGCGGGGTAGTGAATATCAACTATGGCTACACCTTC.

J is TRBJ1-6 and V is TRBV7-9; 7 nucleotides match TRBD1. CDR3 length: 15 residues. Germline V gives CDR1 SEHNR, CDR2 FQNEAQ (reference sequence). With V trimmed by 2 bases and J by 10 bases, 8 bases remained unmatched. CDR3: CASSLTGAAGSPLHF. The CDR3 DNA follows: TGTGCCAGCAGCTTAACAGGGGCAGCGGGATCACCCCTCCACTTT.

This clonotype has only one observation. The chain couples TRBV12-3 or TRBV12-4 to TRBJ1-5; D might be TRBD1 (5 bases). V was shortened by 6 bases and J by 9 bases, with 12 bases between the two germline ends. The CDR3 extends over 12 amino acids. For the CDR3, the DNA is TGTGCCAGCAGCCGGGACGACGGGCCCCAGCATTTT. Protein sequence: CASSRDDGPQHF.

Ten or more counts support this clonotype. The rearrangement links TRBV25-1 to TRBJ1-4; D is ambiguous. In germline, CDR1 is MGHDK, CDR2 SYGVNS. CDR3 length equals 15 residues. The V end lost 1 base, the J end lost 5 bases, and 11 bases lay between the germline ends. As DNA, the CDR3 is TGTGCCAGCAGTGAATGGAGGGCAGAGAATGAAAAACTGTTTTTT. It yields the protein CASSEWRAENEKLFF. The full variable domain, its missing parts supplied by reference TRBV25-1 and TRBJ1-4, is EADIYQTPRYLVIGTGKKITLECSQTMGHDKMYWYQQDPGMELHLIHYSYGVNSTEKGDLSSESTVSRIRTEHFPLTLESARPSHTSQYLCASSEWRAENEKLFFGSGTQLSVL.

This clonotype was found once. Being one base from a much bigger clone, this may be a read error. The CDR3 end shows no conserved phenylalanine or tryptophan, and so a read error is likely. This chain joins TRBV9 and TRBJ2-3, with TRBD1 matching 10 bases. This CDR3 has 15 residues. In germline, CDR1 is SGDLS, CDR2 YYNGEE. V shed 4 bases and J 3 bases; nucleotides not matched to a gene: 5. CDR3 nucleotides: TGTGCCAGCAGCCGCGGGACAGGGGTTACAGATACGCAGTATTTA. Encoded protein: CASSRGTGVTDTQYL.

Points on this clonotype: This could be a read error, since a much larger clone is one nucleotide away. J is TRBJ1-6 and V is TRBV18, with D perhaps TRBD1 (5 bases). V lost 8 bases to trimming and J lost 8 bases, with 25 bases between them. The CDR3 has 17 amino acids. Germline V gene data show CDR1 as KGHSH and CDR2 as LQKENI. CDR3 loop: CASTQQPAGNSHSPLHF. In DNA, the CDR3 is TGTGCCAGCACACAGCAGCCCGCAGGGAATTCTCATTCACCCCTCCACTTT.